One and the same sample provided the 4 T cell receptor beta chains below, sequenced in a study of patients and donors after allogeneic stem cell transplantation (dated by TCRdb to 2020 to 2021). Library construction relied on RT-PCR. For sequencing, a NextSeq 550 was employed. In TCRdb, the public reads were trimmed at Q25 with fastp and aligned with MiXCR, with productive beta chains retained. Identical CDR3 proteins give one entry, which carries the most common genes and DNA. The sample table lists about a million distinct CDR3 sequences, approximately 18% of them with a count of one. The biggest ten clones account for 5% to 7.5% of the sample. The sample taken for sequencing was blood, either unsorted or a sorted T cell fraction (not recorded which). The receptors shown here come from a human donor who was either an allogeneic HSCT recipient or a stem cell or donor lymphocyte infusion donor (not recorded which). It is not recorded whose cells these are; they may come from a transplant donor.

There are a few counts of this clonotype. V is TRBV10-3 and J is TRBJ2-3; D may be TRBD2 (6 bases). This CDR3 spans 16 amino acids. CDR1 is ENHRY and CDR2 is SYGVKD in the germline V gene. With 2 bases removed from V and 2 bases from J, the gap between germline ends came to 14 bases. The CDR3 protein is CAISEPGDSYTDTQYF. CDR3 bases: TGTGCCATCAGTGAGCCCGGGGACTCTTACACAGATACGCAGTATTTT.

The rearrangement joins TRBV30 to TRBJ1-2; 9 positions agree with TRBD1. The junction had 2 bases not matched to a gene; V was cut back by 1 base and J by 2 bases. Germline CDR1 reads GTSNPN; CDR2 reads SVGIG (reference sequence). The CDR3 covers 14 residues. The CDR3 region is CAWSAGTGNYGYTF. The CDR3 coding sequence is TGTGCCTGGAGTGCCGGGACAGGGAACTATGGCTACACCTTC.

A note on this clonotype: One end of the junction fails to match germline, which may point to a read error. The chain recombines TRBV20-1 with TRBJ2-7; 7 positions agree with TRBD2. This CDR3 has 17 amino acids. Germline values: CDR1 DFQATT, CDR2 SNEGSKA (reference sequence). CDR3 DNA: TGCAGTGCTAGAGATAGGACTAGACCTACCCTGGGCTACAAGCAGTACTTC. Its protein is CSARDRTRPTLGYKQYF.

The sample holds a few counts of this clonotype. V is TRBV12-3 or TRBV12-4 and J is TRBJ1-2; no reliable D call. This CDR3 contains 15 residues. Deletions cut 3 bases from V and 3 bases from J, with 14 bases between. This chain's CDR3 is CASSFGLILDYGYTF. The DNA of the CDR3 is TGTGCCAGCAGTTTCGGTCTAATTCTAGACTATGGCTACACCTTC.